The 11 T cell receptor beta chains below come from one sample, sequenced in a study of Ad26.COV2.S vaccination and SARS-CoV-2 variants. Treatment: approximately 18 received Ad26.COV2.S at low or high dose, single or two shots; a few received placebo; per-sample allocation not given. The samples were gathered on day 63 after the first injection of vaccine or placebo. Clones were read by immunoSEQ multiplex PCR, and TCRdb kept only the in-frame ones, dropping some. Among more than 400,000 clones listed, 90% were seen once. Here the sequenced sample was peripheral blood, taken in a trial of Ad26.COV2.S vaccine versus placebo. Source of these receptors: a person aged 18-60 years who received the Ad26.COV2.S COVID-19 vaccine or a placebo.

The chain links TRBV30 to TRBJ1-4, with D perhaps TRBD1 (5 bases). Germline CDR1 and CDR2: GTSNPN and SVGIG (reference sequence). The CDR3 totals 14 residues. The V gene lost 3 bases and the J gene lost 0 bases, with 8 bases spanning the gap. CDR3 loop: CAWSRGSTNEKLFF. CDR3 coding DNA: TGTGCCTGGAGCCGGGGGTCAACTAATGAAAAACTGTTTTTT.

This sequence joins TRBV7-2 and TRBJ2-2, with TRBD1 matching 7 bases. This CDR3 has 15 residues. CDR1 is SGHTA, CDR2 FQGNSA, per germline. The V gene end was trimmed by 2 bases and the J gene end by 1 base; junction bases not matched to a gene: 1. CDR3 DNA: TGTGCCAGCAGCTTAAACAGGGGGAACACCGGGGAGCTGTTTTTT. Amino acid sequence: CASSLNRGNTGELFF.

This chain joins TRBV9 and TRBJ1-1; 9 bases align to TRBD1. The CDR3 covers 14 residues. Germline V CDR1 and CDR2: SGDLS, YYNGEE. With 2 bases clipped from V and 8 bases from J, the junction kept 7 bases outside the gene matches. The CDR3: CASSVGTGLEEAFF. CDR3 DNA: TGTGCCAGCAGCGTTGGGACAGGGCTTGAAGAAGCTTTCTTT. The variable domain in full, completed from reference TRBV9 and TRBJ1-1, reads DSGVTQTPKHLITATGQRVTLRCSPRSGDLSVYWYQQSLDQGLQFLIQYYNGEERAKGNILERFSAQQFPDLHSELNLSSLELGDSALYFCASSVGTGLEEAFFGQGTRLTVV.

This chain connects TRBV7-9 to TRBJ2-7, with D maybe TRBD1 (6 bases). Looked up from germline, CDR1 is SEHNR and CDR2 is FQNEAQ (reference sequence). The ends were cut back, 5 bases at V and 0 bases at J, with 14 bases in the middle. The CDR3 runs to 15 residues. The CDR3 sequence is CASSQQGTGSYEQYF. The CDR3 DNA is TGTGCCAGCAGCCAGCAGGGGACGGGCTCCTACGAGCAGTACTTC.

This chain uses TRBV28 with TRBJ1-5; TRBD1 aligns across 7 bases. Germline CDR1 reads MDHEN; CDR2 reads SYDVKM. V shed 5 bases and J 2 bases; nucleotides not matched to a gene: 9. The CDR3 has 16 residues. The CDR3 DNA follows: TGTGCCAGCAGTACCCCCCTACAGGGGCGCAATCAGCCCCAGCATTTT. Translated, it gives CASSTPLQGRNQPQHF.

This rearrangement joins TRBV14 to TRBJ1-2; no clear D gene. V gave up 4 bases and J gave up 6 bases, with 15 bases separating them. This CDR3 is built from 14 residues. The germline CDR1 and CDR2 sequences are SGHDN and FVKESK. CDR3 sequence (DNA): TGTGCCAGCAGCCCCGGGGAGAACCCCCATGGCTACACCTTC. Encoded protein: CASSPGENPHGYTF. The full variable domain, completed using reference TRBV14 and TRBJ1-2, is EAGVTQFPSHSVIEKGQTVTLRCDPISGHDNLYWYRRVMGKEIKFLLHFVKESKQDESGMPNNRFLAERTGGTYSTLKVQPAELEDSGVYFCASSPGENPHGYTFGSGTRLTVV.

The chain uses TRBV28 and TRBJ2-3; the D gene is possibly TRBD2 (5 bases). Germline V gives CDR1 MDHEN, CDR2 SYDVKM. Trimming stripped 1 base from V and 5 bases from J, with 13 bases between. CDR3 length equals 15 residues. The CDR3 region has the DNA TGTGCCAGCAGTTTATCCTCGAGCGGAGTAGATACGCAGTATTTT. It encodes CASSLSSSGVDTQYF.

This sequence joins TRBV27 and TRBJ2-7, with D maybe TRBD2 (6 bases). The CDR3 has 12 residues. CDR1 and CDR2 from the germline V gene are MNHEY and SMNVEV (reference sequence). V was clipped by 5 bases and J by 7 bases, with 12 bases between them. DNA of the CDR3: TGTGCCAGCAGTAAAGGTGCGGGAGAGCAGTACTTC. It codes for CASSKGAGEQYF.

This sequence joins TRBV6-2 or TRBV6-3 and TRBJ2-7; 9 bases are a match to TRBD1. With V trimmed by 2 bases and J by 2 bases, 4 bases remained unmatched. CDR1 is MNHEY, CDR2 SVGEGT, per germline. This CDR3 region has 15 residues. The CDR3 region is CASSYPRQGAYEQYF. In nucleotides, the CDR3 is TGTGCCAGCAGTTACCCGCGACAGGGGGCCTACGAGCAGTACTTC.

The chain has TRBV3-1 (or the pseudogene TRBV3-2) and TRBJ2-5; possible D gene TRBD1, 5 bases. Germline values: CDR1 LGHDT, CDR2 YNNKEL (reference sequence). The CDR3 runs to 15 residues. Trimming cost V 0 bases and J 3 bases, with 11 bases left between them. The CDR3 loop reads CASSQDREWEETQYF. CDR3 nucleotide sequence: TGTGCCAGCAGCCAAGACAGGGAATGGGAAGAGACCCAGTACTTC.

This chain uses TRBV6-5 with TRBJ2-7; TRBD2 is a possible D gene (6 bases). The germline gives CDR1 MNHEY, CDR2 SVGAGI. Trimming took off 6 bases at V and 2 bases at J, with 17 bases between the two ends. The CDR3 consists of 15 residues. CDR3 region: CASREGPIETYEQYF. As DNA, the CDR3 is TGTGCCAGCAGGGAGGGACCGATAGAAACCTACGAGCAGTACTTC.